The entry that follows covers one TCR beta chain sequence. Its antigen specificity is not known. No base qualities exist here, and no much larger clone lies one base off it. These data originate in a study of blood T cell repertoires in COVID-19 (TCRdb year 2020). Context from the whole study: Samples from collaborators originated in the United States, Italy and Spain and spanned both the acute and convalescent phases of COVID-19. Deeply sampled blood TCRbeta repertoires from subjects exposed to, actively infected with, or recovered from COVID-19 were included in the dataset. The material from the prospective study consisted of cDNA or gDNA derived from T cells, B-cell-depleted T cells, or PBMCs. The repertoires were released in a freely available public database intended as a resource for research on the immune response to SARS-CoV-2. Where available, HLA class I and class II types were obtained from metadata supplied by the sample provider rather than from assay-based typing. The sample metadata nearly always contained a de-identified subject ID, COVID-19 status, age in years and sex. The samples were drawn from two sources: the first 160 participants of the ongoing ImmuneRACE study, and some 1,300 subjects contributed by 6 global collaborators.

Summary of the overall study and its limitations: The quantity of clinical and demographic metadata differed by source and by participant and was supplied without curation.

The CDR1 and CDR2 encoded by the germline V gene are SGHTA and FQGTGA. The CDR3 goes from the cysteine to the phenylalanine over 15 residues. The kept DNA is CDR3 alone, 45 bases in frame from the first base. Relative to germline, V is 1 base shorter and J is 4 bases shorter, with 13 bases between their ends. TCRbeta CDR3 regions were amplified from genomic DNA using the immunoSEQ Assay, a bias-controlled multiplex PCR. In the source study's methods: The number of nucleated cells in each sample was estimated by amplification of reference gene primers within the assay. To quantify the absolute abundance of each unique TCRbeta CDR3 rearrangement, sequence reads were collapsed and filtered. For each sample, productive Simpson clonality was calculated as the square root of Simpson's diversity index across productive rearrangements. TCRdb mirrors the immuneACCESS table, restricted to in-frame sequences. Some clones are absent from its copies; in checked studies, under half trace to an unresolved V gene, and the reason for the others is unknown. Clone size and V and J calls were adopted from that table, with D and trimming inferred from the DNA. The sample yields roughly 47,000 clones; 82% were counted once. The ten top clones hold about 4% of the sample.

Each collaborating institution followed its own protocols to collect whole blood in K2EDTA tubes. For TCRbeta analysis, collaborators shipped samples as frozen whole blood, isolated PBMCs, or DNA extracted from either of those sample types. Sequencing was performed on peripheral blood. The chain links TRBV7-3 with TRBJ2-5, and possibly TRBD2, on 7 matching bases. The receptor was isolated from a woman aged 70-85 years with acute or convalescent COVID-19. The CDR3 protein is CASSLSSGTSETQYF. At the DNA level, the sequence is TGTGCCAGCAGCTTAAGCAGCGGGACATCAGAGACCCAGTACTTC.